The 18 T cell receptor beta chains below were found in one sample sequenced in a study of blood T cell repertoires in COVID-19. Assay used: immunoSEQ multiplex PCR; TCRdb lists only in-frame clones, some missing. The sample lists 200,000 to 250,000 clones, approximately 86% occurring once. The sequenced sample was peripheral blood. Receptors originate from a woman aged 25 to 39 who had recovered from COVID-19.

The chain combines TRBV11-2 with TRBJ1-3; maybe TRBD1 (6 bases). The CDR3 length is 15 residues. Germline V gives CDR1 SGHAT, CDR2 FQNNGV. V lost 1 base to trimming and J lost 7 bases, with 14 bases between them. CDR3 residues: CASSLAGQRGNTIYF. The CDR3, as DNA: TGTGCCAGCAGCTTAGCCGGACAGAGAGGTAACACCATATATTTT.

This chain links TRBV2 with TRBJ2-6; 10 positions agree with TRBD1. Germline trimming cut 6 bases from V and 0 bases from J; bases unmatched to any gene: 2. CDR3 size: 16 residues. Looked up from germline, CDR1 is SNHLY and CDR2 is FYNNEI. CDR3 bases: TGTGCCAGCAGCCGGGACAGGGGCTCTGGGGCCAACGTCCTGACTTTC. Residues: CASSRDRGSGANVLTF. Full variable domain (rest looked up from reference TRBV2 and TRBJ2-6): EPEVTQTPSHQVTQMGQEVILRCVPISNHLYFYWYRQILGQKVEFLVSFYNNEISEKSEIFDDQFSVERPDGSNFTLKIRSTKLEDSAMYFCASSRDRGSGANVLTFGAGSRLTVL.

The genes are TRBV9 and TRBJ2-1; 11 bases are shared with TRBD2. Germline V gene lookup returns CDR1 SGDLS and CDR2 YYNGEE. After removal of 0 bases from V and 7 bases from J, the junction contained 6 bases not matched to a gene. The CDR3 has 16 amino acids. CDR3 sequence: CASSVATSGEVNEQFF. CDR3 nucleotides: TGTGCCAGCAGCGTAGCGACTAGCGGGGAAGTTAATGAGCAGTTCTTC.

Here the CDR3 DNA reads TGTGCCAGCAGCCCTAGACAGGGGGCGGGGGACGAGCAGTACTTC. It encodes CASSPRQGAGDEQYF. The V and J genes are TRBV9 and TRBJ2-7; 10 bases agree with TRBD1. V was clipped by 4 bases and J by 5 bases; unmatched bases: 9. From germline, CDR1 is SGDLS and CDR2 YYNGEE. This CDR3 is built from 15 residues.

The chain couples TRBV6-2 or TRBV6-3 to TRBJ2-7, with D unclear. The CDR3 contains 14 residues. Looked up from germline, CDR1 is MNHEY and CDR2 is SVGEGT. The germline V and J ends were trimmed by 4 bases and 9 bases, with 19 bases remaining between them. The CDR3 DNA sequence: TGTGCCAGCAGTTCCTCCGGGTTCCCTGGCGGGCAGTACTTC. Translating it yields CASSSSGFPGGQYF.

J is TRBJ2-7 and V is TRBV9; TRBD2 agrees at 7 bases. Germline assignment: CDR1 SGDLS and CDR2 YYNGEE. Germline trimming cut 4 bases from V and 1 base from J; bases unmatched to any gene: 8. The CDR3 covers 15 residues. The CDR3 nucleotides are TGTGCCAGCAGCCCCCCGGGGGGACGGTCCTACGAGCAGTACTTC. The encoded protein is CASSPPGGRSYEQYF.

The chain uses TRBV7-9 and TRBJ2-1; 9 bases agree with TRBD2. V shed 0 bases and J 3 bases; nucleotides not matched to a gene: 3. From germline, CDR1 is SEHNR and CDR2 FQNEAQ (reference sequence). The CDR3 loop spans 16 amino acids. Written as DNA, the CDR3 is TGTGCCAGCAGCTTAGCGCGGGGGGGAGACTACAATGAGCAGTTCTTC. This gives the protein CASSLARGGDYNEQFF.

The CDR3 protein is CASSLAGLAGGPSDTQYF. The CDR3 nucleotides are TGTGCCAGCAGCTTGGCCGGGCTAGCGGGGGGGCCGTCAGATACGCAGTATTTT. The V call is TRBV5-4, the J call TRBJ2-3; 12 bases match TRBD2. Germline assignment: CDR1 SGHNT and CDR2 YYREEE (reference sequence). This CDR3 has 18 amino acids. V was pared by 0 bases and J by 4 bases, with 9 bases of the junction left unmatched.

This sequence joins TRBV5-1 and TRBJ1-1; 7 bases fit TRBD1. With V trimmed by 1 base and J by 6 bases, 6 bases remained unmatched. Germline CDR1 SGHRS, CDR2 YFSETQ. The CDR3 sequence is 14 residues long. Written as DNA, the CDR3 is TGCGCCAGCAGCTTGAGCTGGGGGACAGCTGAAGCTTTCTTT. This encodes CASSLSWGTAEAFF.

The chain is built from TRBV2 and TRBJ2-1; TRBD2 is a possible D gene (6 bases). CDR1 SNHLY and CDR2 FYNNEI come from the germline V gene. The CDR3 loop spans 13 amino acids. Trimming took 8 bases from V and 0 from J, leaving 8 bases between them. The CDR3: CASGGSSYNEQFF. DNA of the CDR3: TGTGCCAGCGGGGGGAGCTCCTACAATGAGCAGTTCTTC.

The V gene is TRBV3-1 (or the pseudogene TRBV3-2), the J gene TRBJ2-5; 7 positions match TRBD2. Trimming took 0 bases from V and 5 from J; bases not matched to a gene: 6. This CDR3 spans 15 amino acids. CDR1 and CDR2 (germline): LGHDT, YNNKEL (reference sequence). This CDR3 reads CASSQDGLGVETQYF. CDR3 in DNA: TGTGCCAGCAGCCAAGATGGACTAGGGGTTGAGACCCAGTACTTC.

At least ten counts were recorded for this clone. V gene TRBV5-4 combines with J gene TRBJ1-1; no reliable D call. The ends were cut back, 2 bases at V and 6 bases at J, with 11 bases in the middle. The CDR3 length is 13 residues. CDR1 is SGHNT and CDR2 is YYREEE in the germline V gene (reference sequence). The CDR3 here is CASSLIADSEAFF. As DNA, the CDR3 is TGTGCCAGCAGCTTAATAGCAGATTCTGAAGCTTTCTTT.

This rearrangement joins TRBV6-2 or TRBV6-3 to TRBJ1-1, with 7 bases aligning to TRBD1. The V segment lost 2 bases and the J segment 3 bases; nucleotides outside the gene matches: 3. CDR3 size: 14 residues. Germline CDR1 is MNHEY and CDR2 is SVGEGT. CDR3 sequence: CASSYRGLDTEAFF. The CDR3 bases are TGTGCCAGCAGTTACAGGGGGCTAGACACTGAAGCTTTCTTT.

This chain connects TRBV30 to TRBJ1-5; the match to TRBD1 covers 9 bases. Germline V gene sequence: CDR1 GTSNPN, CDR2 SVGIG (reference sequence). The CDR3 extends over 16 amino acids. V shed 6 bases and J 3 bases; nucleotides not matched to a gene: 12. This CDR3 is CACSTGGKGPNQPQHF. The CDR3 bases are TGTGCCTGCTCAACAGGGGGCAAGGGACCCAATCAGCCCCAGCATTTT.

This clone has just one count. V is TRBV11-3 and J is TRBJ2-1; TRBD2 is a possible D gene (7 bases). CDR1 is SGHNT, CDR2 YENEEA, per germline. The CDR3 is made up of 16 amino acids. The V end lost 2 bases, the J end lost 4 bases, and 15 bases lay between the germline ends. Here the CDR3 DNA reads TGTGCCAGCAGCTTAAGGCGAGGGGGGGTTTACAATGAGCAGTTCTTC. It codes for CASSLRRGGVYNEQFF.

The sample holds a few counts of this clone. The J gene is TRBJ1-1, the V gene TRBV5-1, with D perhaps TRBD1 (6 bases). V was pared by 4 bases and J by 3 bases, with 22 bases between. Germline V gene data show CDR1 as SGHRS and CDR2 as YFSETQ. The CDR3 has 17 amino acids. CDR3 coding DNA: TGCGCCAGCAGCACCCGGGACACCGAAAGGCGAGACACTGAAGCTTTCTTT. Its protein product is CASSTRDTERRDTEAFF.

This clone was detected once. The chain has TRBV7-3 and TRBJ2-7; D possibly corresponds to TRBD1 (6 bases). The germline CDR1 and CDR2 sequences are SGHTA and FQGTGA. The CDR3 spans 15 residues. V was shortened by 5 bases and J by 3 bases, with 17 bases between the two germline ends. This CDR3 is CASSAQPGHYYEQYF. The CDR3 DNA reads TGTGCCAGCAGCGCACAGCCGGGACACTACTACGAGCAGTACTTC.

This sequence joins TRBV5-1 and TRBJ2-3; 7 nucleotides align to TRBD1. Trimming at V came to 4 bases and at J to 2 bases, leaving 4 bases not matched to a gene. The CDR3 sequence is 14 residues long. Germline CDR1 SGHRS, CDR2 YFSETQ. This CDR3 is CASSPGQVTDTQYF. CDR3 nucleotide sequence: TGCGCCAGCAGCCCCGGACAGGTCACAGATACGCAGTATTTT.